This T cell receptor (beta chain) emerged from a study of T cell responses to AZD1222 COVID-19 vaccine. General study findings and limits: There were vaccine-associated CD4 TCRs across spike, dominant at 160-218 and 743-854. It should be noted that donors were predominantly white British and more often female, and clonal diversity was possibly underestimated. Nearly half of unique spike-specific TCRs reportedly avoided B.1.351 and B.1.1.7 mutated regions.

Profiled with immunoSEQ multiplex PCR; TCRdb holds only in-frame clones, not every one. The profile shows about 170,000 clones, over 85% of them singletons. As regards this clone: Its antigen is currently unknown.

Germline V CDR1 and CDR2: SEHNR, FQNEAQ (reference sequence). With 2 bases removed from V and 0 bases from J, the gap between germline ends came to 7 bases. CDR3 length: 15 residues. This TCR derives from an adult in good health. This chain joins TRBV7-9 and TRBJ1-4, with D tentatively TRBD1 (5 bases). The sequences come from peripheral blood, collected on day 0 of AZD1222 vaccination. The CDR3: CASSLRGATNEKLFF. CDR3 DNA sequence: TGTGCCAGCAGCTTAAGGGGCGCAACTAATGAAAAACTGTTTTTT.